Listed here are 20 T cell receptor beta chains from one sample, sequenced in a study of shared clonotypes between healthy human individuals. The repertoire was sequenced with immunoSEQ multiplex PCR; TCRdb's copy has only in-frame clones and lacks some. The repertoire includes roughly 1,600,000 clones, around 98.5% of them detected once, and about 0.35% sits in the top ten. The sample comprised naive CD4+ T cells sorted from blood. Subset noted: CD45RA+ positively selected. These receptors were collected from a man aged 25 to 40 in good health.

The chain uses TRBV30 and TRBJ2-3; D ambiguous. Germline V gene data show CDR1 as GTSNPN and CDR2 as SVGIG (reference sequence). The CDR3 loop spans 12 amino acids. Trimming removed 2 bases from V and 4 bases from J, with 7 bases in between. The CDR3 DNA reads as TGTGCCTGGAGTTTCGGCGCAGATACGCAGTATTTT. The encoded protein is CAWSFGADTQYF.

This chain connects TRBV2 to TRBJ2-3, with unresolved D. This CDR3 is built from 16 residues. Trimming cost V 8 bases and J 2 bases, with 20 bases left between them. In germline, CDR1 is SNHLY, CDR2 FYNNEI. The CDR3 here is CASVGIAEVYTDTQYF. In DNA, the CDR3 is TGTGCCAGCGTGGGGATTGCCGAGGTGTACACAGATACGCAGTATTTT.

The chain is built from TRBV27 and TRBJ2-1; tentatively, D is TRBD1 or TRBD2 (5 bases each). Germline lookup yields CDR1 MNHEY and CDR2 SMNVEV (reference sequence). CDR3 length: 13 amino acids. Between the trimmed V and J ends, which lost 6 bases and 8 bases, there was a span of 14 bases. CDR3 protein: CASSRDLGHEQFF. In DNA form, the CDR3 reads TGTGCCAGCAGCAGGGACCTGGGCCATGAGCAGTTCTTC.

This clone was picked up one time. The chain links TRBV10-3 to TRBJ2-7; D unclear. V lost 1 base to trimming and J lost 2 bases, with 15 bases between them. Germline CDR1 and CDR2: ENHRY and SYGVKD. This CDR3 region has 16 residues. The CDR3 coding sequence is TGTGCCATCAGTGAGTTCCGGAGAGGCGGCGCCTACGAGCAGTACTTC. Protein: CAISEFRRGGAYEQYF.

V is TRBV27 and J is TRBJ2-5; D ambiguous. The germline CDR1 and CDR2 sequences are MNHEY and SMNVEV (reference sequence). CDR3 length: 16 residues. Trimming pared 5 bases from V and 4 bases from J, leaving 20 bases between. Here the CDR3 reads CASSPPHAVGSETQYF. CDR3 bases: TGTGCCAGCAGTCCCCCCCACGCTGTAGGGTCAGAGACCCAGTACTTC.

In DNA, the CDR3 is TGTGCCAGCAGGGTCGTAGCGGGACCGAACACCGGGGAGCTGTTTTTT. Encoded protein: CASRVVAGPNTGELFF. V usage is TRBV27 and J usage is TRBJ2-2; TRBD2 matches 8 bases. In germline, CDR1 is MNHEY, CDR2 SMNVEV (reference sequence). Trimming took 6 bases from V and 0 from J; bases not matched to a gene: 6. The length of the CDR3 is 16 residues.

This sequence joins TRBV5-5 and TRBJ1-5; 10 bases agree with TRBD1. CDR1 and CDR2 from the germline V gene are SGHKS and YYEKEE (reference sequence). V dropped 2 bases and J dropped 3; count of bases not matched to a gene: 8. The CDR3 has 17 residues. CDR3 sequence (DNA): TGTGCCAGCAGCTTAGGGACAGGGGATCTGAACAATCAGCCCCAGCATTTT. Its protein product is CASSLGTGDLNNQPQHF.

The rearrangement joins TRBV28 to TRBJ2-5; the D call may be TRBD1 or TRBD2 (5 bases each). The CDR3 consists of 14 residues. The V and J ends lost 5 bases and 2 bases respectively, with 12 bases between them. Per germline, CDR1 MDHEN and CDR2 SYDVKM. CDR3 sequence: CASSPRDQQETQYF. CDR3 in DNA: TGTGCCAGCAGTCCAAGGGACCAACAAGAGACCCAGTACTTC. Combining the CDR3 with reference TRBV28 and TRBJ2-5 gives the whole variable domain DVKVTQSSRYLVKRTGEKVFLECVQDMDHENMFWYRQDPGLGLRLIYFSYDVKMKEKGDIPEGYSVSREKKERFSLILESASTNQTSMYLCASSPRDQQETQYFGPGTRLLVL.

Details on this clone: Additional DNA sequences in this sample encode the identical CDR3. Here the CDR3 DNA reads TGCGCCAGCAGCTTGGCCGGCAGTTCGTATGGCTACACCTTC. Its translation is CASSLAGSSYGYTF. The chain couples TRBV5-1 to TRBJ1-2; no clear D gene. The V gene's germline CDR1 is SGHRS and CDR2 YFSETQ. The CDR3 totals 14 residues. Trimming left V 0 bases short and J 5 bases short, with 11 bases between.

V usage is TRBV29-1 and J usage is TRBJ1-3; D not resolved. V was pared by 4 bases and J by 1 base, with 8 bases between. The CDR3 covers 13 residues. Germline V gene data show CDR1 as SQVTM and CDR2 as ANQGSEA. CDR3 protein: CSVVPVSGNTIYF. The CDR3 DNA reads TGCAGCGTTGTCCCCGTTTCTGGAAACACCATATATTTT.

Comments on this clone: Other DNA sequences within the sample encode an identical CDR3. The chain is built from TRBV7-3 and TRBJ2-3, with D maybe TRBD1 (6 bases). This CDR3 spans 14 amino acids. Germline V gene lookup returns CDR1 SGHTA and CDR2 FQGTGA. The V end lost 5 bases, the J end lost 0 bases, and 9 bases lay between the germline ends. This chain's CDR3 is CASSPGQSTDTQYF. CDR3 DNA: TGTGCCAGCAGCCCTGGACAGAGCACAGATACGCAGTATTTT.

The V gene is TRBV5-6, the J gene TRBJ2-3; 10 positions agree with TRBD2. The CDR3 totals 19 residues. CDR1 and CDR2 from the germline V gene are SGHDT and YYEEEE. The V gene end was trimmed by 2 bases and the J gene end by 2 bases; junction bases not matched to a gene: 14. The CDR3 DNA follows: TGTGCCAGCAGCTTCCTAGCGGGAGAGAGGTTTGGGTTCACAGATACGCAGTATTTT. Amino acid sequence: CASSFLAGERFGFTDTQYF.

This chain joins TRBV9 and TRBJ2-1; 10 nucleotides match TRBD2. Germline V gene sequence: CDR1 SGDLS, CDR2 YYNGEE. CDR3 length: 15 residues. The ends lost 0 bases at V and 7 bases at J; junction bases unmatched: 4. This CDR3 reads CASSVAAGGLNEQFF. The CDR3 bases are TGTGCCAGCAGCGTAGCAGCGGGAGGGTTGAATGAGCAGTTCTTC.

This clone was detected once. The chain couples TRBV7-9 to TRBJ1-1; D might be TRBD1 (5 bases). This CDR3 has 14 amino acids. Germline values: CDR1 SEHNR, CDR2 FQNEAQ (reference sequence). Trimming cost V 2 bases and J 4 bases, with 11 bases left between them. CDR3 coding DNA: TGTGCCAGCAGCTTACTTCCCAGGGCCACTGAAGCTTTCTTT. The encoded protein is CASSLLPRATEAFF. Looking up the rest from reference TRBV7-9 and TRBJ1-1 gives the full variable domain: DTGVSQNPRHKITKRGQNVTFRCDPISEHNRLYWYRQTLGQGPEFLTYFQNEAQLEKSRLLSDRFSAERPKGSFSTLEIQRTEQGDSAMYLCASSLLPRATEAFFGQGTRLTVV.

The V gene is TRBV19, the J gene TRBJ1-5, with D unresolved. In germline, CDR1 is LNHDA, CDR2 SQIVND (reference sequence). Trimming took off 3 bases at V and 0 bases at J, with 15 bases between the two ends. The CDR3 is 17 residues long. CDR3 in amino acids: CASSMILGPDSNQPQHF. CDR3 coding DNA: TGTGCCAGTAGTATGATACTTGGGCCTGATAGCAATCAGCCCCAGCATTTT.

V usage is TRBV30 and J usage is TRBJ2-1; a weak D match, TRBD2 (6 bases). V was pared by 2 bases and J by 6 bases, with 20 bases between. Per germline, CDR1 GTSNPN and CDR2 SVGIG (reference sequence). The CDR3 is 16 residues long. DNA of the CDR3: TGTGCCTGGAGTAAACATGGGGGGATGGGAGGCAATGAGCAGTTCTTC. Translation gives CAWSKHGGMGGNEQFF.

The chain carries TRBV5-1 and TRBJ2-2, with 7 bases that match TRBD1. The V gene end was trimmed by 4 bases and the J gene end by 7 bases; junction bases not matched to a gene: 13. The CDR3 is made up of 16 amino acids. Germline CDR1 SGHRS, CDR2 YFSETQ. In nucleotides, the CDR3 is TGCGCCAGCAGCGTGCGGACAGGCCAGGGAATCGGGGAGCTGTTTTTT. It translates to CASSVRTGQGIGELFF.

Of note for this clone: The sample holds other DNA sequences that translate to the same CDR3. The chain recombines TRBV28 with TRBJ2-7; D may be TRBD2 (5 bases). This CDR3 spans 12 amino acids. Germline CDR1 is MDHEN and CDR2 is SYDVKM. The ends were cut back, 3 bases at V and 3 bases at J, with 6 bases in the middle. The CDR3 DNA sequence: TGTGCCAGCAGTTTGGCGGGCTACGAGCAGTACTTC. This translates into CASSLAGYEQYF.

The chain combines TRBV5-4 with TRBJ1-1, with 7 bases that match TRBD1. The J segment lost 5 bases and the V segment lost 4 bases, leaving 11 bases of the junction unmatched. Per the germline V gene, CDR1 is SGHNT and CDR2 is YYREEE (reference sequence). CDR3 size: 15 residues. The CDR3 sequence: CASSERRDSGTEAFF. In nucleotides, the CDR3 is TGTGCCAGCAGCGAACGCCGGGACAGTGGGACTGAAGCTTTCTTT. Supplemented by reference TRBV5-4 and TRBJ1-1, the full variable domain reads ETGVTQSPTHLIKTRGQQVTLRCSSQSGHNTVSWYQQALGQGPQFIFQYYREEENGRGNFPPRFSGLQFPNYSSELNVNALELDDSALYLCASSERRDSGTEAFFGQGTRLTVV.

The chain is built from TRBV5-3 and TRBJ2-5, with D perhaps being TRBD1 or TRBD2 (5 bases each). TRBV5-3 is an ORF, with its function uncertain. Trimming left V 4 bases short and J 1 base short, with 17 bases between. The CDR3 loop spans 16 amino acids. The CDR3 nucleotides are TGTGCCAGAAGCCCGCTTTCCGGGACGCTCCAAGAGACCCAGTACTTC. Translating it yields CARSPLSGTLQETQYF.